The 19 T cell receptor beta chains listed next were all sequenced from one sample in a study of control samples from healthy donors and cancer patients. Generated by immunoSEQ multiplex PCR, the TCRdb table keeps only in-frame clones and is missing some. The sample has 150,000 or so clones; approximately 93% are singletons. The sequencing sample was made of blood. The receptors originated from a man younger than 35 in good health.

This rearrangement joins TRBV19 to TRBJ2-1; TRBD2 matches 11 bases. This CDR3 spans 14 amino acids. Germline CDR1 LNHDA, CDR2 SQIVND (reference sequence). V was pared by 5 bases and J by 6 bases, with 3 bases of the junction left unmatched. The CDR3 sequence: CASSPSGGSNEQFF. The DNA of the CDR3 is TGTGCCAGTAGTCCTAGCGGGGGGAGCAATGAGCAGTTCTTC.

V is TRBV30 and J is TRBJ1-5, with D tentatively TRBD1 (6 bases). Germline V CDR1 and CDR2: GTSNPN, SVGIG (reference sequence). Deletions cut 5 bases from V and 1 base from J, with 12 bases between. The CDR3 contains 14 residues. The CDR3 is CAWDPGVSNQPQHF. CDR3 in DNA: TGTGCCTGGGACCCAGGGGTGAGCAATCAGCCCCAGCATTTT.

This clone was counted between two and nine times. The chain carries TRBV10-3 and TRBJ2-2, with D possibly TRBD1 on 6 matching bases. Germline values: CDR1 ENHRY, CDR2 SYGVKD. The CDR3 length is 16 residues. The ends were cut back, 6 bases at V and 1 base at J, with 15 bases in the middle. The CDR3 region has the DNA TGTGCCATCAGGGGGGCGGAGTCTAGGAACACCGGGGAGCTGTTTTTT. Its protein is CAIRGAESRNTGELFF.

The chain employs TRBV14 and TRBJ1-2; TRBD1 is a possible D gene (5 bases). V lost 6 bases and J 2 bases, leaving 16 bases between the germline ends. The CDR3 contains 15 residues. The germline V gene has CDR1 SGHDN and CDR2 FVKESK. CDR3 sequence: CASRPGWEGNYGYTF. Here the CDR3 DNA reads TGTGCCAGCAGGCCAGGGTGGGAGGGGAACTATGGCTACACCTTC.

The chain joins TRBV7-9 to TRBJ1-6; possible D gene TRBD1, 5 bases. The CDR3 length is 14 residues. V was shortened by 6 bases and J by 8 bases, with 14 bases between the two germline ends. CDR1 and CDR2 (germline): SEHNR, FQNEAQ (reference sequence). For the CDR3, the DNA is TGTGCCAGCAGGTTATGGGGGTCGGATTCACCCCTCCACTTT. This gives the protein CASRLWGSDSPLHF.

The chain couples TRBV9 to TRBJ1-1, with D maybe TRBD1 (6 bases). The ends were cut back, 4 bases at V and 4 bases at J, with 11 bases in the middle. This CDR3 is built from 13 residues. Germline V lookup: CDR1 SGDLS, CDR2 YYNGEE. CDR3 in amino acids: CASSSEGGTEAFF. CDR3 DNA sequence: TGTGCCAGCAGCTCGGAAGGGGGCACTGAAGCTTTCTTT.

The rearrangement links TRBV5-1 to TRBJ2-7; 8 bases are shared with TRBD2. Unmatched junction bases numbered 9, after V lost 1 base and J lost 6 bases. This CDR3 is built from 15 residues. CDR1 SGHRS and CDR2 YFSETQ come from the germline V gene. The CDR3 bases are TGCGCCAGCAGCTTGTCCGGGAGGGCCAGCGGCGAGCAGTACTTC. Its protein is CASSLSGRASGEQYF.

The V gene is TRBV10-3, the J gene TRBJ2-7; a possible D gene is TRBD2 (6 bases). Trimming cost V 5 bases and J 3 bases, with 14 bases left between them. The CDR3 extends over 14 amino acids. Germline V CDR1 and CDR2: ENHRY, SYGVKD. CDR3 DNA sequence: TGTGCCATCAGTAAATCTGGGACTCTCTACGAGCAGTACTTC. Translation: CAISKSGTLYEQYF.

There are a few counts of this clone. The J gene is TRBJ1-2, the V gene TRBV3-1 (or the pseudogene TRBV3-2); TRBD1 aligns across 7 bases. From germline, CDR1 is LGHDT and CDR2 YNNKEL (reference sequence). Trimming at V came to 3 bases and at J to 3 bases, leaving 7 bases not matched to a gene. There are 15 residues in the CDR3. The CDR3 DNA follows: TGTGCCAGCAGCCAGACAGGGACTACTGACTATGGCTACACCTTC. The encoded protein is CASSQTGTTDYGYTF.

The chain has TRBV29-1 and TRBJ2-7; D remains ambiguous. The CDR3 consists of 14 residues. From germline, CDR1 is SQVTM and CDR2 ANQGSEA. The V end lost 6 bases, the J end lost 0 bases, and 15 bases lay between the germline ends. CDR3 region: CSVQVGFSSYEQYF. The CDR3 nucleotides read TGCAGCGTCCAGGTCGGTTTCAGCTCCTACGAGCAGTACTTC.

V usage is TRBV7-6 and J usage is TRBJ2-2; 9 bases align to TRBD2. CDR1 and CDR2 (germline): SGHVS, FNYEAQ. J was trimmed by 4 bases and V by 1 base; bases with no gene match: 4. CDR3 length equals 16 residues. CDR3 nucleotide sequence: TGTGCCAGCAGCTTAGAGGCGGGAGGGGGCACCGGGGAGCTGTTTTTT. It is translated as CASSLEAGGGTGELFF.

The V and J genes are TRBV2 and TRBJ2-3, with 7 bases fitting TRBD2. V lost 7 bases and J lost 4; bases outside the gene matches: 8. From germline, CDR1 is SNHLY and CDR2 FYNNEI. This CDR3 has 14 amino acids. This CDR3 reads CASTRTRAPDTQYF. The CDR3 DNA reads TGTGCCAGCACCCGGACTAGAGCGCCAGATACGCAGTATTTT.

The chain uses TRBV6-5 and TRBJ2-2; perhaps TRBD2 as D (5 bases). Trimming pared 6 bases from V and 4 bases from J, leaving 12 bases between. The CDR3 is 14 residues long. CDR1 is MNHEY, CDR2 SVGAGI, per germline. CDR3 in amino acids: CASRFQRTTGELFF. The DNA for the CDR3 is TGTGCCAGCAGGTTCCAGCGGACCACCGGGGAGCTGTTTTTT.

This clone was seen a single time. V and J are TRBV24-1 and TRBJ2-3; the D is unclear. The V end lost 4 bases, the J end lost 0 bases, and 13 bases lay between the germline ends. Germline lookup yields CDR1 KGHDR and CDR2 SFDVKD. This CDR3 is 16 amino acids long. The CDR3 sequence is CATSDPLGTSTDTQYF. The CDR3, as DNA: TGTGCCACCAGTGACCCACTGGGTACTAGCACAGATACGCAGTATTTT.

The V gene is TRBV7-8, the J gene TRBJ1-1, with a possible D match to TRBD1 (5 bases). The CDR3 has 19 residues. The germline V gene has CDR1 SGHVS and CDR2 FQNEAQ. The V end was cut by 0 bases, the J end by 5 bases, with 25 bases between. The chain's CDR3 is CASSLADFYTGPDFTEAFF. The CDR3 DNA sequence: TGTGCCAGCAGCTTAGCGGACTTTTATACGGGACCGGACTTTACTGAAGCTTTCTTT.

The chain uses TRBV27 and TRBJ2-3, with D perhaps TRBD1 or TRBD2 (6 bases each). V lost 8 bases and J 2 bases, leaving 20 bases between the germline ends. The CDR3 totals 16 residues. CDR1 is MNHEY, CDR2 SMNVEV, per germline (reference sequence). CDR3 sequence reads: CASSLAGGGFTDTQYF. Written as DNA, the CDR3 is TGTGCCAGCTCGCTAGCCGGAGGGGGGTTCACAGATACGCAGTATTTT.

The chain carries TRBV12-2 and TRBJ1-5. TRBV12-2 is designated a pseudogene. This CDR3 is built from 16 residues. In nucleotides, the CDR3 is TGTGCAAGTCGCCTCTGGAATCCCTGTAGCAATCAGCCCCAGCATTTT. It is translated as CASRLWNPCSNQPQHF.

This rearrangement joins TRBV11-2 to TRBJ2-1; the D gene is possibly TRBD2 (6 bases). The length of the CDR3 is 14 residues. Trimming left V 9 bases short and J 2 bases short, with 14 bases between. In germline, CDR1 is SGHAT, CDR2 FQNNGV. CDR3 DNA sequence: TGTGCCAGTAAACCTAGCGTTACCTACAATGAGCAGTTCTTC. As protein: CASKPSVTYNEQFF.

The chain recombines TRBV5-1 with TRBJ2-7; the match to TRBD1 covers 12 bases. J was trimmed by 3 bases and V by 4 bases; bases with no gene match: 5. The CDR3 loop spans 15 amino acids. The germline V gene encodes CDR1 SGHRS and CDR2 YFSETQ. The CDR3 DNA sequence: TGCGCCAGCAGCACCGGGACAGGGGGCATCTACGAGCAGTACTTC. Protein product: CASSTGTGGIYEQYF.